The 21 T cell receptor beta chains in this list originate from one sample, sequenced in a study of technical replicates of blood from a few donors. Libraries were prepared by immunoSEQ multiplex PCR; TCRdb keeps only in-frame clonotypes and omits some of them. The sample lists fewer than 70,000 clones; 94% were seen once. Sequenced sample: T cells isolated from PBMCs. The receptors shown here come from a human donor in good health.

About this clone: The junction departs from the called germline gene at one end, perhaps through a read error. The rearrangement joins TRBV7-8 to TRBJ1-5; a weak D match, TRBD1 (6 bases). Germline V lookup: CDR1 SGHVS, CDR2 FQNEAQ. This CDR3 is built from 18 residues. CDR3 loop: CASTLASGGWSSNQPQHF. In DNA form, the CDR3 reads TGTGCCAGCACCTTAGCCAGTGGGGGCTGGAGTAGCAATCAGCCCCAGCATTTT. The full variable domain, completed using reference TRBV7-8 and TRBJ1-5, is GAGVSQSPRYKVAKRGQDVALRCDPISGHVSLFWYQQALGQGPEFLTYFQNEAQLDKSGLPSDRFFAERPEGSVSTLKIQRTQQEDSAVYLCASTLASGGWSSNQPQHFGDGTRLSIL.

V usage is TRBV10-2 and J usage is TRBJ1-1; D is ambiguous. The length of the CDR3 is 14 residues. Germline loops: CDR1 WSHSY, CDR2 SAAADI. V dropped 6 bases and J dropped 0 bases, with 11 bases sitting between them. The DNA of the CDR3 is TGCGCCAGCAGACGGGATTCAATGAACACTGAAGCTTTCTTT. It codes for CASRRDSMNTEAFF.

The chain uses TRBV15 and TRBJ2-5, with TRBD1 as a possible D gene (5 bases). V dropped 5 bases and J dropped 5 bases, with 9 bases sitting between them. The length of the CDR3 is 12 residues. Germline loops: CDR1 LNHNV, CDR2 YYDKDF (reference sequence). The CDR3 DNA is TGTGCCACCAGCCCAGGGCGTGAGACCCAGTACTTC. It yields the protein CATSPGRETQYF.

For the CDR3, the DNA is TGTGCCAGCAGCTTGGCCGGAGCGGGAGGGCCAGACAATGAGCAGTTCTTC. It yields the protein CASSLAGAGGPDNEQFF. The chain carries TRBV5-4 and TRBJ2-1; 10 nucleotides line up with TRBD2. CDR1 SGHNT and CDR2 YYREEE come from the germline V gene (reference sequence). The CDR3 extends over 17 amino acids. V dropped 0 bases and J dropped 5; count of bases not matched to a gene: 8. The whole variable domain, remainder taken from reference TRBV5-4 and TRBJ2-1, is ETGVTQSPTHLIKTRGQQVTLRCSSQSGHNTVSWYQQALGQGPQFIFQYYREEENGRGNFPPRFSGLQFPNYSSELNVNALELDDSALYLCASSLAGAGGPDNEQFFGPGTRLTVL.

This clone was counted once. This sequence joins TRBV11-2 and TRBJ1-1, with 9 bases identical to TRBD1. The CDR3 consists of 15 residues. After removal of 1 base from V and 4 bases from J, the junction contained 4 bases not matched to a gene. In germline, CDR1 is SGHAT, CDR2 FQNNGV. The CDR3 here is CASSLGPTGGTEAFF. The CDR3 DNA reads TGTGCCAGCAGCTTAGGGCCGACAGGGGGCACTGAAGCTTTCTTT.

This CDR3 reads CASTPGQIGYEQYF. The CDR3 nucleotides read TGCGCCAGCACCCCCGGACAGATAGGCTACGAGCAGTACTTC. V is TRBV5-1 and J is TRBJ2-7; perhaps TRBD1 as D (6 bases). The germline V and J ends were trimmed by 6 bases and 3 bases, with 16 bases remaining between them. The CDR3 spans 14 residues. From germline, CDR1 is SGHRS and CDR2 YFSETQ.

The rearrangement links TRBV7-9 to TRBJ2-4; D might be TRBD1 (5 bases). The CDR3 consists of 13 residues. V gave up 5 bases and J gave up 0 bases, with 5 bases separating them. In germline, CDR1 is SEHNR, CDR2 FQNEAQ (reference sequence). The chain's CDR3 is CASSQGAKNIQYF. CDR3 nucleotide sequence: TGTGCCAGCAGCCAGGGAGCCAAAAACATTCAGTACTTC.

This chain links TRBV5-5 with TRBJ1-4; 7 bases line up with TRBD1. With V trimmed by 4 bases and J by 10 bases, 10 bases remained unmatched. Per germline, CDR1 SGHKS and CDR2 YYEKEE (reference sequence). There are 14 residues in the CDR3. The CDR3 loop is CASSGDRVDGKLFF. The CDR3 coding sequence is TGTGCCAGCAGCGGAGACAGGGTAGATGGAAAACTGTTTTTT.

This rearrangement joins TRBV10-3 to TRBJ1-1, with 7 bases that match TRBD1. From germline, CDR1 is ENHRY and CDR2 SYGVKD. The CDR3 is 13 residues long. The trim removed 10 bases at V and 2 bases at J, leaving 7 bases unmatched. The CDR3 DNA reads as TGTGCCACTGAGGGACAGAAAAACACTGAAGCTTTCTTT. Its protein is CATEGQKNTEAFF.

This chain connects TRBV5-1 to TRBJ2-7; TRBD2 might be the D (6 bases). Germline V gene lookup returns CDR1 SGHRS and CDR2 YFSETQ. Trimming took 2 bases from V and 1 from J, leaving 25 bases between them. This CDR3 is 19 amino acids long. The CDR3 DNA is TGCGCCAGCAGCTTATCGGGGAGGCTTCGCACCCAACTTTCCTACGAGCAGTACTTC. Its translation is CASSLSGRLRTQLSYEQYF.

The chain links TRBV6-6 to TRBJ1-1; a weak D match, TRBD1 (5 bases). The V end was cut by 0 bases, the J end by 9 bases, with 11 bases between. The CDR3 contains 13 residues. Germline CDR1 MNHNY, CDR2 SVGAGI (reference sequence). CDR3 region: CASSYSTEGKAFF. The CDR3 bases are TGTGCCAGCAGTTACTCGACAGAAGGTAAAGCTTTCTTT.

CDR3 residues: CASSPGQETQYF. The CDR3 DNA is TGTGCCAGCAGTCCCGGGCAAGAGACCCAGTACTTC. This chain uses TRBV28 with TRBJ2-5; no firm D call. V was cut by 5 bases and J by 2 bases, with 6 bases left in between. Germline V gene lookup returns CDR1 MDHEN and CDR2 SYDVKM. This CDR3 has 12 residues.

The table lists this clone with a count of one. The chain has TRBV5-1 and TRBJ2-5; 9 bases are shared with TRBD2. The germline V gene has CDR1 SGHRS and CDR2 YFSETQ. The V gene end was trimmed by 3 bases and the J gene end by 5 bases; junction bases not matched to a gene: 11. The CDR3 spans 16 residues. CDR3 sequence reads: CASSSRSGGLLETQYF. The CDR3 coding sequence is TGCGCCAGCAGCTCACGTAGCGGGGGACTTCTGGAGACCCAGTACTTC.

This clone has only a few counts. The V gene is TRBV29-1, the J gene TRBJ1-4, with TRBD1 identical over 11 bases. The V segment lost 3 bases and the J segment 5 bases; nucleotides outside the gene matches: 5. The CDR3 covers 15 residues. From germline, CDR1 is SQVTM and CDR2 ANQGSEA. This chain's CDR3 is CSVDFRDRGNEKLFF. DNA for the CDR3: TGCAGCGTTGACTTCCGGGACAGGGGGAATGAAAAACTGTTTTTT.

The genes are TRBV7-8 and TRBJ1-5; D remains ambiguous. V was pared by 4 bases and J by 5 bases, with 12 bases between. This CDR3 has 14 residues. Germline-derived CDR1 and CDR2 are SGHVS and FQNEAQ. CDR3 sequence (DNA): TGTGCCAGCAGCTCGGGCGGGATGGATCAGCCCCAGCATTTT. Translating gives CASSSGGMDQPQHF.

Only one count was recorded for this clone. CDR3 coding DNA: TGTGCCAGCAGTTACGATCAGTCCGTCTATGGCTACACCTTC. It specifies CASSYDQSVYGYTF. The chain joins TRBV6-5 to TRBJ1-2; no clear D. Trimming removed 2 bases at V and 4 bases at J, with 11 bases between. This CDR3 is built from 14 residues. CDR1 is MNHEY, CDR2 SVGAGI, per germline.

This chain connects TRBV5-1 to TRBJ2-3; no firm D call. CDR1 and CDR2 (germline): SGHRS, YFSETQ. This CDR3 spans 14 amino acids. The V end lost 4 bases, the J end lost 0 bases, and 9 bases lay between the germline ends. CDR3 loop: CASSAAYSTDTQYF. The CDR3 DNA reads TGCGCCAGCAGCGCCGCCTATAGCACAGATACGCAGTATTTT. The full variable domain, completed using reference TRBV5-1 and TRBJ2-3, is KAGVTQTPRYLIKTRGQQVTLSCSPISGHRSVSWYQQTPGQGLQFLFEYFSETQRNKGNFPGRFSGRQFSNSRSEMNVSTLELGDSALYLCASSAAYSTDTQYFGPGTRLTVL.

The chain is built from TRBV20-1 and TRBJ2-7; no definite D call. With 3 bases removed from V and 2 bases from J, the gap between germline ends came to 5 bases. Germline V gives CDR1 DFQATT, CDR2 SNEGSKA (reference sequence). The CDR3 loop spans 11 amino acids. The CDR3 protein is CSASRAYEQYF. The CDR3 coding sequence is TGCAGTGCTAGTCGGGCCTACGAGCAGTACTTC.

The genes are TRBV11-2 and TRBJ2-1; possibly TRBD2 for D (5 bases). Trimming took 1 base from V and 9 from J, leaving 10 bases between them. Germline CDR1 is SGHAT and CDR2 is FQNNGV. This CDR3 is 13 amino acids long. The DNA for the CDR3 is TGTGCCAGCAGCTTAGGCCCGCGGGTTGAGCAGTTCTTC. It encodes CASSLGPRVEQFF.

V and J are TRBV10-3 and TRBJ2-7; 7 positions match TRBD1. The CDR3 loop spans 13 amino acids. J gave up 5 bases and V 4 bases, and 5 bases lay outside the gene matches. Germline CDR1 ENHRY, CDR2 SYGVKD. As DNA, the CDR3 is TGTGCCATCAGTGGACAGGGAGAACACGAGCAGTACTTC. Its protein is CAISGQGEHEQYF.

This chain uses TRBV14 with TRBJ2-2; 14 bases map to TRBD2. The CDR3 totals 18 residues. V lost 4 bases and J lost 0; bases outside the gene matches: 4. Germline V gene sequence: CDR1 SGHDN, CDR2 FVKESK. The CDR3 DNA reads as TGTGCCAGCAGCCGCGGACTAGCGGGGGGAGCGAACACCGGGGAGCTGTTTTTT. Translating gives CASSRGLAGGANTGELFF.